The 6 T cell receptor beta chains reported below all come from one sample, sequenced in a study of T cells in Graves' hyperthyroidism and ophthalmopathy. Amplification targeted TCR beta CDR3 regions from RNA transcripts. With the HTBI primer set, the TCR CDR3 went through a first round of RT-PCR. MiXCR was run by TCRdb on the multiplex PCR reads, yielding one entry per CDR3 protein. Of 600,000 to 700,000 distinct CDR3 sequences in the sample, 40% to 55% were seen once. Source material: peripheral blood or thyroid tissue (not recorded which). These receptors all come from an adult man with Graves' disease, either hyperthyroidism or ophthalmopathy (not recorded which).

The chain has TRBV15 and TRBJ2-5; D is perhaps TRBD2 (6 bases). The germline V and J ends were trimmed by 0 bases and 5 bases, with 10 bases remaining between them. The CDR3 consists of 14 residues. Germline loops: CDR1 LNHNV, CDR2 YYDKDF (reference sequence). CDR3 coding DNA: TGTGCCACCAGCAGAGATGGAGGGATGGAGACCCAGTACTTC. This sequence encodes CATSRDGGMETQYF.

This clonotype was recorded many times. This chain's CDR3 is CSAYTWGETQYF. CDR3 in DNA: TGCAGTGCTTATACCTGGGGAGAGACCCAGTACTTC. The chain combines TRBV20-1 with TRBJ2-5, with D unresolved. V was clipped by 5 bases and J by 4 bases, with 11 bases between them. The CDR3 runs 12 residues. The germline V gene encodes CDR1 DFQATT and CDR2 SNEGSKA (reference sequence).

This chain joins TRBV10-3 and TRBJ1-5; D might be TRBD1 (6 bases). Trimming pared 6 bases from V and 1 base from J, leaving 13 bases between. CDR1 is ENHRY and CDR2 is SYGVKD in the germline V gene. The CDR3 is 15 amino acids. CDR3 amino acids: CAISQGGTSNQPQHF. CDR3 DNA sequence: TGTGCCATCAGCCAAGGGGGGACGAGCAATCAGCCCCAGCATTTT.

The table lists this clonotype with many counts. The chain links TRBV29-1 to TRBJ1-2; D remains ambiguous. The ends were cut back, 4 bases at V and 0 bases at J, with 12 bases in the middle. The CDR3 is made up of 14 amino acids. The germline V gene has CDR1 SQVTM and CDR2 ANQGSEA. The CDR3 DNA sequence: TGCAGCGTTGTTGTGCAGCATACTAACTATGGCTACACCTTC. Translated, it gives CSVVVQHTNYGYTF.

The gene calls are TRBV7-9 and TRBJ2-3; maybe TRBD2 (6 bases). CDR3 length equals 16 residues. Per the germline V gene, CDR1 is SEHNR and CDR2 is FQNEAQ (reference sequence). The V end lost 5 bases, the J end lost 0 bases, and 15 bases lay between the germline ends. The CDR3 loop reads CASSNLRDWSTDTQYF. The DNA for the CDR3 is TGTGCCAGCAGCAACCTCCGGGACTGGAGCACAGATACGCAGTATTTT.

This sequence joins TRBV2 and TRBJ1-1; 8 nucleotides align to TRBD1. The CDR3 totals 12 residues. The germline gives CDR1 SNHLY, CDR2 FYNNEI. V was pared by 6 bases and J by 10 bases, with 7 bases of the junction left unmatched. The CDR3 loop reads CASSGTGGAAFF. Here the CDR3 DNA reads TGTGCCAGCAGCGGGACAGGAGGTGCAGCTTTCTTT.